This entry concerns a single T cell receptor beta chain. The CDR3 extends over 12 amino acids. The V gene end was trimmed by 5 bases and the J gene end by 8 bases; junction bases not matched to a gene: 2. The data were obtained in a study of T cells after yellow fever vaccination. TCR cDNA, made by 5'RACE template switching, carried an added universal primer site and UMIs. Using its own MiXCR run on the 5' RACE reads, TCRdb lists one record per CDR3 protein. In the table there are 300,000 or so distinct CDR3 sequences, roughly 8.6% of which are singletons. This material consisted of PBMCs, taken roughly 46 days after the first yellow fever vaccination. This clonotype was obtained from a man between 18 and 35 years old who received the YFV17D yellow fever vaccine. The rearrangement uses TRBV12-3 or TRBV12-4 and TRBJ1-4, with 7 bases matching TRBD1. Here the CDR3 reads CASSTGVEKLFF. As DNA, the CDR3 is TGTGCCAGCAGTACAGGGGTGGAAAAACTGTTTTTT.